The subject of this entry is one TCR beta chain. The sample belongs to a study of shared clonotypes between healthy human individuals. Germline values: CDR1 SGHTA, CDR2 FQGNSA. The CDR3 consists of 13 residues. Between the trimmed V and J ends, which lost 5 bases and 5 bases, there was a span of 13 bases. TCRdb's copy holds only in-frame clones and misses some; the assay was immunoSEQ multiplex PCR. The sample has approximately 1.5 million clones; approximately 98.5% are singletons. This chain links TRBV7-2 with TRBJ2-7, with a weak D call TRBD2 (5 bases). What was sequenced was naive CD4+ T cells sorted from blood. Subset in this sample: CD45RA+ positively selected. The sequence came from a man under 40 in good health. CDR3 DNA: TGTGCCAGCAGCCCCTTAGGGCGGGACGAGCAGTACTTC. Its translation: CASSPLGRDEQYF.